This T cell receptor beta chain originates from a study of shared T cell receptors in the human thymus. This table comes from immunoSEQ multiplex PCR, and its TCRdb copy is limited to in-frame clones, with some not included. Of hundreds of thousands of clones in the sample, approximately 90% were seen once. This clone was detected once. V lost 5 bases, J lost 2 bases, and 6 bases stayed unmatched. Germline V CDR1 and CDR2: MNHEY, SMNVEV (reference sequence). The CDR3 sequence is 16 residues long. These data are also associated with another study on human thymus T cells. Per that study: Immunologically healthy infants in Finland undergoing congenital heart defect surgery were the donors. Thymic samples were excised during corrective heart operations. Seemingly biased V and J gene usage marked thymic and blood repertoires. Related research described thymic repertoires that were highly overlapping among unrelated individuals.

The sequence came from a boy under two years old with a congenital heart defect. The sequenced sample consisted of thymocytes. The rearrangement joins TRBV27 to TRBJ2-1; 10 bases fit TRBD2. CDR3 nucleotide sequence: TGTGCCAGCAGTCCACCGACTAGCGGGCCCTACAATGAGCAGTTCTTC. It translates to CASSPPTSGPYNEQFF.